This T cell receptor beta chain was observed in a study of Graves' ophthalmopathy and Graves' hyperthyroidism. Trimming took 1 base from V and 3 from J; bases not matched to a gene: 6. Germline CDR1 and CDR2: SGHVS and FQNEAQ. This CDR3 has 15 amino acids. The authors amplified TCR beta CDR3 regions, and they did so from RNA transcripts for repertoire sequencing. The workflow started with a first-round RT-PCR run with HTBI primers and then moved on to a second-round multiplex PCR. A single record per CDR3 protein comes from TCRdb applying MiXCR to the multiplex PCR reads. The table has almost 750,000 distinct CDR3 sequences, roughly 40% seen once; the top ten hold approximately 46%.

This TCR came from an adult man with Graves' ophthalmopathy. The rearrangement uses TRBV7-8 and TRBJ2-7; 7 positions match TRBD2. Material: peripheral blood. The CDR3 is CASSLDLAAFYEQYF. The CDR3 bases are TGTGCCAGCAGCTTAGATCTAGCGGCATTCTACGAGCAGTACTTC.